Sequencing of this T cell receptor beta chain was carried out in a study of blood T cell repertoires in COVID-19. Overall study: Samples came from the United States, Italy and Spain, spanning acute and convalescent COVID-19. From T cells, B-cell-depleted T cells, or PBMCs came the material, which was cDNA or gDNA.

Participants reported their clinical history, and cohort assignment relied on those reports. Either two negative PCRs, clearance, or symptom resolution qualified Cohort 3 donors as recovered. CDR1 MNHEY and CDR2 SVGAGI come from the germline V gene. CDR3 length: 14 residues. Trimming took 2 bases from V and 2 from J, leaving 9 bases between them. Repertoires were generated with immunoSEQ multiplex PCR, while TCRdb's copy carries only in-frame clones and drops some. Of about 180,000 clones listed, approximately 85% are singletons. The chain is built from TRBV6-5 and TRBJ2-5; tentatively, D is TRBD2 (6 bases). Source material: PBMCs or T cells enriched from blood (not recorded which). The source of this sequence is a woman in her twenties or thirties who had recovered from COVID-19. CDR3 residues: CASSYLGGQETQYF. The CDR3 coding sequence is TGTGCCAGCAGTTACCTGGGGGGACAAGAGACCCAGTACTTC.